The 9 T cell receptor beta chains listed next were all sequenced from one sample in a study of cytomegalovirus exposure and HLA in healthy donors. The PCR was carried out with 60 Vbeta primers and 13 Jbeta primers. Clones were sequenced by immunoSEQ multiplex PCR, and TCRdb holds only the in-frame ones, with some missing. The table lists approximately 170,000 clones, approximately 70% of them singletons. The sequenced sample was PBMCs. Receptors were obtained from a woman in her late teens or twenties in good health and CMV-seropositive.

This chain uses TRBV6-1 with TRBJ1-6, with TRBD1 as a possible D gene (6 bases). The germline V gene has CDR1 MNHNS and CDR2 SASEGT. This CDR3 contains 15 residues. Trimming removed 5 bases from V and 7 bases from J, with 15 bases in between. In DNA form, the CDR3 reads TGTGCCAGCAGTTGGGACACCGGTGGGAATTCACCCCTCCACTTT. Its translation is CASSWDTGGNSPLHF.

V usage is TRBV5-1 and J usage is TRBJ2-7; D is possibly TRBD1 (6 bases). V dropped 3 bases and J dropped 2 bases, with 12 bases sitting between them. The germline V gene encodes CDR1 SGHRS and CDR2 YFSETQ. The CDR3 spans 14 residues. CDR3 sequence (DNA): TGCGCCAGCAGCTATACAGGGCCCACCTACGAGCAGTACTTC. It yields the protein CASSYTGPTYEQYF.

This clone was picked up a small number of times. The chain combines TRBV7-3 with TRBJ2-7, with TRBD2 as a possible D gene (6 bases). V lost 5 bases and J lost 0, with 11 bases in between. Germline V lookup: CDR1 SGHTA, CDR2 FQGTGA. The CDR3 has 14 amino acids. The CDR3 DNA follows: TGTGCCAGCAGCCCCGACGGGAGCTCCTACGAGCAGTACTTC. This encodes CASSPDGSSYEQYF.

This clone has a handful of counts. The chain couples TRBV27 to TRBJ1-1, with 7 bases lining up with TRBD1. The CDR3 has 14 residues. Trimming removed 4 bases from V and 2 bases from J; junction bases left unmatched: 4. CDR1 and CDR2 (germline): MNHEY, SMNVEV (reference sequence). The CDR3 sequence: CASSSPGGNTEAFF. CDR3 sequence (DNA): TGTGCCAGCAGTTCCCCAGGGGGTAACACTGAAGCTTTCTTT.

V and J are TRBV7-6 and TRBJ2-3, with 11 bases matching TRBD2. The germline gives CDR1 SGHVS, CDR2 FNYEAQ. Trimming at V came to 5 bases and at J to 8 bases, leaving 3 bases not matched to a gene. This CDR3 is 13 amino acids long. The DNA for the CDR3 is TGTGCCAGCAGCATCGGGACTAGCGGTACGCAGTATTTT. Protein product: CASSIGTSGTQYF.

This sequence joins TRBV30 and TRBJ1-2; tentative D call: TRBD1 (5 bases). The CDR3 length is 13 residues. CDR1 GTSNPN and CDR2 SVGIG come from the germline V gene (reference sequence). Trimming stripped 0 bases from V and 4 bases from J, with 9 bases between. In DNA, the CDR3 is TGTGCCTGGAGTGTCCAGGGAATCTATGGCTACACCTTC. Encoded protein: CAWSVQGIYGYTF.

V is TRBV10-3 and J is TRBJ2-1, with 8 nucleotides matching TRBD1. This CDR3 is 12 amino acids long. Germline V lookup: CDR1 ENHRY, CDR2 SYGVKD. V dropped 11 bases and J dropped 6; count of bases not matched to a gene: 6. CDR3 region: CAVQGVVNEQFF. CDR3 in DNA: TGTGCCGTACAGGGGGTTGTCAATGAGCAGTTCTTC.

CDR3 sequence (DNA): TGTGCCAGCAGCCGAGAGAGGGTAAATTCACCCCTCCACTTT. Translation gives CASSRERVNSPLHF. The chain carries TRBV7-3 and TRBJ1-6, with no clear D. Germline V CDR1 and CDR2: SGHTA, FQGTGA. V was trimmed by 5 bases and J by 7 bases, leaving 12 bases between them. This CDR3 is built from 14 residues.

This chain links TRBV30 with TRBJ2-5; 8 nucleotides agree with TRBD2. Losses at the gene ends were 4 bases for V and 5 bases for J; bases not matched to a gene: 12. Germline CDR1 GTSNPN, CDR2 SVGIG (reference sequence). CDR3 length: 15 amino acids. CDR3 nucleotides: TGTGCCTGGATGGCGGAGAGCGGGGGTTGGGAGACCCAGTACTTC. It yields the protein CAWMAESGGWETQYF.